One sample yielded the 22 T cell receptor beta chains listed below, sequenced in a study of T cells in Graves' hyperthyroidism and ophthalmopathy. Template material for amplifying TCR beta CDR3 regions consisted of RNA transcripts. The TCR CDR3 first-round RT-PCR relied on the HTBI primer set. TCRdb called the multiplex PCR reads again in MiXCR, with one record for every CDR3 protein. The data contain under 350,000 distinct CDR3 sequences, about 17% of them seen just once; the ten biggest clones take up 55% to 60%. The sequenced material came from blood. The receptors derive from a woman in her fifties or sixties with Graves' ophthalmopathy.

This clonotype occurred many times. The chain couples TRBV7-3 to TRBJ2-1; D possibly matches TRBD1 or TRBD2 (5 bases each). The germline gives CDR1 SGHTA, CDR2 FQGTGA. V lost 5 bases to trimming and J lost 4 bases, with 15 bases between them. This CDR3 has 15 residues. The DNA of the CDR3 is TGTGCCAGCAGCGTCTCGCCGGGACCTTACAATGAGCAGTTCTTC. The encoded protein is CASSVSPGPYNEQFF.

This clonotype occurred many times. This chain joins TRBV12-3 or TRBV12-4 and TRBJ2-7, with 8 bases identical to TRBD1. V shed 3 bases, J shed 0 bases, and the junction held 7 bases outside the gene matches. The CDR3 runs 16 residues. The CDR3, as DNA: TGTGCCAGCAGTTTCTGGACAGGGCTGAGCTCCTACGAGCAGTACTTC. Protein product: CASSFWTGLSSYEQYF.

Written as DNA, the CDR3 is TGTGCCAGCAGTTTCCCTGGCTTTATTGGAAACACCATATATTTT. Translating gives CASSFPGFIGNTIYF. This chain joins TRBV12-3 or TRBV12-4 and TRBJ1-3; no firm D call. The CDR3 totals 15 residues. V was cut by 3 bases and J by 3 bases, with 12 bases left in between.

This clonotype has more than one count but fewer than ten. This chain joins TRBV20-1 and TRBJ2-1; TRBD1 aligns across 8 bases. Per the germline V gene, CDR1 is DFQATT and CDR2 is SNEGSKA (reference sequence). The J segment lost 4 bases and the V segment lost 5 bases, leaving 22 bases of the junction unmatched. The CDR3 runs to 19 residues. The CDR3 sequence is CSASQYNPRQGKGYNEQFF. As DNA, the CDR3 is TGCAGTGCTTCACAATATAACCCTCGACAGGGGAAGGGGTACAATGAGCAGTTCTTC.

This clonotype showed up many times. CDR3 protein: CASSYLKGTRQPQHF. CDR3 nucleotide sequence: TGTGCCAGCAGTTACCTCAAAGGGACTCGACAGCCCCAGCATTTT. The V and J genes are TRBV6-2 or TRBV6-3 and TRBJ1-5; possibly TRBD1 for D (5 bases). V was clipped by 2 bases and J by 7 bases, with 15 bases between them. CDR1 MNHEY and CDR2 SVGEGT come from the germline V gene. The CDR3 contains 15 residues.

This clonotype was recorded at least ten times. The V and J genes are TRBV6-1 and TRBJ1-2; possible D gene TRBD1, 5 bases. The length of the CDR3 is 13 residues. V was trimmed by 2 bases and J by 7 bases, leaving 11 bases between them. Germline V CDR1 and CDR2: MNHNS, SASEGT. The CDR3 DNA is TGTGCCAGCAGTGAAACCGGACAAGGTGGCTACACCTTC. Translation gives CASSETGQGGYTF.

This clonotype was detected ten times or more. The rearrangement uses TRBV20-1 and TRBJ2-3; the D gene is possibly TRBD2 (6 bases). Germline V gene data show CDR1 as DFQATT and CDR2 as SNEGSKA (reference sequence). Trimming cost V 0 bases and J 4 bases, with 17 bases left between them. CDR3 length: 16 residues. This CDR3 reads CSARESGGAFADTQYF. DNA of the CDR3: TGCAGTGCTAGAGAAAGTGGCGGGGCATTCGCAGATACGCAGTATTTT.

This clonotype came up many times. The chain joins TRBV28 to TRBJ1-1; D ambiguous. The CDR3 totals 14 residues. Germline CDR1 and CDR2: MDHEN and SYDVKM. V lost 5 bases, J lost 0 bases, and 10 bases lay in between. CDR3 DNA sequence: TGTGCCAGCAGTCCCCCAGCCATGAACACTGAAGCTTTCTTT. The encoded protein is CASSPPAMNTEAFF. Looking up the rest from reference TRBV28 and TRBJ1-1 gives the full variable domain: DVKVTQSSRYLVKRTGEKVFLECVQDMDHENMFWYRQDPGLGLRLIYFSYDVKMKEKGDIPEGYSVSREKKERFSLILESASTNQTSMYLCASSPPAMNTEAFFGQGTRLTVV.

This clonotype was counted only a few times. The chain links TRBV12-3 or TRBV12-4 to TRBJ2-4; the D is unclear. There are 13 residues in the CDR3. V lost 6 bases and J 5 bases, leaving 11 bases between the germline ends. This CDR3 is CASRIWGENIQYF. The CDR3 region has the DNA TGTGCCAGCAGGATATGGGGTGAAAACATTCAGTACTTC.

The V call is TRBV7-2, the J call TRBJ1-1; a weak D match, TRBD1 (6 bases). Germline CDR1 reads SGHTA; CDR2 reads FQGNSA. Trimming shortened V by 1 base and J by 2 bases, and 23 bases separated the two germline ends. This CDR3 comprises 19 residues. Here the CDR3 reads CASSLVLTGGIMANTEAFF. The CDR3 nucleotides are TGTGCCAGCAGCTTAGTATTGACGGGGGGCATCATGGCTAACACTGAAGCTTTCTTT.

This clonotype was found many times. The chain uses TRBV12-3 or TRBV12-4 and TRBJ1-2; 9 nucleotides match TRBD1. The CDR3 runs to 14 residues. After removal of 7 bases from V and 8 bases from J, the junction contained 11 bases not matched to a gene. In nucleotides, the CDR3 is TGTGCCAGCAAATTGGGACAGGGTAAATACGGCTACACCTTC. Amino acids: CASKLGQGKYGYTF.

The genes are TRBV5-1 and TRBJ2-7; possibly TRBD1 or TRBD2 for D (6 bases each). Trimming removed 6 bases from V and 3 bases from J, with 22 bases in between. This CDR3 contains 16 residues. Germline V lookup: CDR1 SGHRS, CDR2 YFSETQ. The CDR3 spells CASTPSGGLVGYEQYF. The CDR3 coding sequence is TGCGCCAGCACCCCATCCGGGGGCCTCGTCGGCTACGAGCAGTACTTC.

This clonotype has ten or more counts. V is TRBV9 and J is TRBJ2-7, with D unresolved. Germline V CDR1 and CDR2: SGDLS, YYNGEE. CDR3 length: 13 amino acids. V was clipped by 2 bases and J by 2 bases, with 8 bases between them. The chain's CDR3 is CASSVAATYEQYF. DNA for the CDR3: TGTGCCAGCAGCGTGGCGGCTACCTACGAGCAGTACTTC.

At least ten counts were recorded for this clonotype. The rearrangement joins TRBV7-2 to TRBJ2-1; D not resolved. CDR1 SGHTA and CDR2 FQGNSA come from the germline V gene. The CDR3 is made up of 15 amino acids. V was cut by 0 bases and J by 10 bases, with 16 bases left in between. The CDR3 nucleotides read TGTGCCAGCAGCTTAGCGCCCAAGTCGAAATCAGAGCAGTTCTTC. This translates into CASSLAPKSKSEQFF.

This clonotype was found many times. The J gene is TRBJ2-1, the V gene TRBV6-2 or TRBV6-3; D may be TRBD2 (6 bases). V was pared by 8 bases and J by 7 bases, with 18 bases between. The CDR3 has 14 residues. From germline, CDR1 is MNHEY and CDR2 SVGEGT. The CDR3, as DNA: TGTGCCAGCCGCACAGGAGGGCGCGTAAATGAGCAGTTCTTC. Encoded protein: CASRTGGRVNEQFF.

Many counts were recorded for this clonotype. The chain couples TRBV28 to TRBJ1-2; TRBD1 matches 7 bases. The trim removed 4 bases at V and 2 bases at J, leaving 1 base unmatched. Looked up from germline, CDR1 is MDHEN and CDR2 is SYDVKM. The CDR3 contains 13 residues. CDR3 loop: CASSSGQNYGYTF. CDR3 coding DNA: TGTGCCAGCAGTTCGGGACAGAACTATGGCTACACCTTC.

The rearrangement joins TRBV3-1 to TRBJ2-5; 7 nucleotides line up with TRBD2. The trim removed 1 base at V and 5 bases at J, leaving 7 bases unmatched. The CDR3 is made up of 15 amino acids. Germline CDR1 and CDR2: LGHDT and YNNKEL (reference sequence). CDR3 DNA sequence: TGTGCCAGCAGCCAAGGCGGGGAGGGATGGGAGACCCAGTACTTC. Translation gives CASSQGGEGWETQYF.

This clonotype came up many times. The rearrangement uses TRBV7-8 and TRBJ2-4, with 10 bases that match TRBD2. The germline V gene encodes CDR1 SGHVS and CDR2 FQNEAQ. V shed 1 base, J shed 1 base, and the junction held 13 bases outside the gene matches. The CDR3 is 20 residues long. The CDR3 reads CASSLGRPSGSGWAKNIQYF. CDR3 DNA sequence: TGTGCCAGCAGCTTAGGTCGACCTAGCGGGAGCGGCTGGGCCAAAAACATTCAGTACTTC. The complete variable domain, with remaining parts taken from reference TRBV7-8 and TRBJ2-4, reads GAGVSQSPRYKVAKRGQDVALRCDPISGHVSLFWYQQALGQGPEFLTYFQNEAQLDKSGLPSDRFFAERPEGSVSTLKIQRTQQEDSAVYLCASSLGRPSGSGWAKNIQYFGAGTRLSVL.

On this clonotype: An end of the junction does not agree with germline; a read error may underlie this. This sequence joins TRBV27 and TRBJ2-2; tentatively, D is TRBD2 (5 bases). The germline V gene encodes CDR1 MNHEY and CDR2 SMNVEV (reference sequence). The CDR3 consists of 14 residues. CDR3 nucleotides: TGTGCCAGCAATACATACGGGAACGCCGGGGAGCTGTTTTTT. It is translated as CASNTYGNAGELFF.

V and J are TRBV19 and TRBJ2-5; 7 positions match TRBD2. The CDR3 is made up of 15 amino acids. V was clipped by 3 bases and J by 5 bases; unmatched bases: 9. Looked up from germline, CDR1 is LNHDA and CDR2 is SQIVND (reference sequence). The chain's CDR3 is CASSIGGSSWETQYF. In nucleotides, the CDR3 is TGTGCCAGTAGTATTGGCGGGAGTTCGTGGGAGACCCAGTACTTC.

The sample holds a few counts of this clonotype. The rearrangement links TRBV5-5 to TRBJ1-1; 10 nucleotides align to TRBD1. Germline V gene sequence: CDR1 SGHKS, CDR2 YYEKEE (reference sequence). After removal of 1 base from V and 6 bases from J, the junction contained 6 bases not matched to a gene. CDR3 length equals 15 residues. The CDR3 sequence: CASSLKAGQGSEAFF. For the CDR3, the DNA is TGTGCCAGCAGCTTGAAAGCGGGACAGGGGTCTGAAGCTTTCTTT.

This clonotype was detected a few times. The genes are TRBV6-2 or TRBV6-3 and TRBJ1-1; D gene ambiguous. Trimming removed 0 bases from V and 1 base from J, with 21 bases in between. Germline V gene data show CDR1 as MNHEY and CDR2 as SVGEGT. This CDR3 spans 19 amino acids. CDR3 region: CASSYSVSWGSEGNTEAFF. CDR3 sequence (DNA): TGTGCCAGCAGTTACTCGGTTTCCTGGGGTAGCGAAGGGAACACTGAAGCTTTCTTT.